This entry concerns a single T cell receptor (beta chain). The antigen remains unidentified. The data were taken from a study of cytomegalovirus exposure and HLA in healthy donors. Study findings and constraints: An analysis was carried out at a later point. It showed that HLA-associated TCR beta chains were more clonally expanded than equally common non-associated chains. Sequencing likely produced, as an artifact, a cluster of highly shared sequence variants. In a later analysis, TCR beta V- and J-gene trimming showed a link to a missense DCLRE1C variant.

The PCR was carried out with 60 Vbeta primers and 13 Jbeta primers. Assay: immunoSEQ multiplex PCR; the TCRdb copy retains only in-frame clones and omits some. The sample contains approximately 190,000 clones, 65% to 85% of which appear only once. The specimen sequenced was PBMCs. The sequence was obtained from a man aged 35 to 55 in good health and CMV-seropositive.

The CDR3 region is CASSPSRYEQYF. In DNA form, the CDR3 reads TGTGCCAGCTCACCATCGCGCTACGAGCAGTACTTC. The chain links TRBV18 to TRBJ2-7; D is undetermined. V lost 2 bases to trimming and J lost 3 bases, with 5 bases between them. The germline V gene has CDR1 KGHSH and CDR2 LQKENI. The CDR3 runs 12 residues.